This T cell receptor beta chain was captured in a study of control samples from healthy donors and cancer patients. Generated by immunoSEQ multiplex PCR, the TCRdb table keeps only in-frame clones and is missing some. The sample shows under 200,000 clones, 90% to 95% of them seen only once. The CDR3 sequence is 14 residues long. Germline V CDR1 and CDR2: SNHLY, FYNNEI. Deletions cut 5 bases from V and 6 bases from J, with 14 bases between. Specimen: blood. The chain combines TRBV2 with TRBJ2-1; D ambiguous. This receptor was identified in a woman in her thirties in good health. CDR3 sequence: CASSPGRIVNEQFF. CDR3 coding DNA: TGTGCCAGCAGTCCGGGCAGGATCGTCAATGAGCAGTTCTTC.